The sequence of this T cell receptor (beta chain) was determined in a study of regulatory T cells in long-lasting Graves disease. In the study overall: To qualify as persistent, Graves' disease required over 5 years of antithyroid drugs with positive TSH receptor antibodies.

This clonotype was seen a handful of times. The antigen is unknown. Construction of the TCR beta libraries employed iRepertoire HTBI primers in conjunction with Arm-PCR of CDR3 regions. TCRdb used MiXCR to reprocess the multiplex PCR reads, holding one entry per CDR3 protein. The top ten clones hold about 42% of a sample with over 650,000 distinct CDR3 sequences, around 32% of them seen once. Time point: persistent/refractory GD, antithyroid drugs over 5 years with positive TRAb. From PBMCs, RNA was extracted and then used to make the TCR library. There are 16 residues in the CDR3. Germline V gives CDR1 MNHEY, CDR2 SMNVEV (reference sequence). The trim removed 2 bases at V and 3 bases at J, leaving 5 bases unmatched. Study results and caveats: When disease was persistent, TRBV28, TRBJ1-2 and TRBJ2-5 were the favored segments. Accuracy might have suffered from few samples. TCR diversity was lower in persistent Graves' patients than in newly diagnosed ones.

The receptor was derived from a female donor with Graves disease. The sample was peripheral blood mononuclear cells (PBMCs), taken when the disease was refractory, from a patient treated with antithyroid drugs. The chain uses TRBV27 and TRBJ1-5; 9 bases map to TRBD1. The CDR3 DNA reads TGTGCCAGCAGTTTACGGACAGGGGTGATCAATCAGCCCCAGCATTTT. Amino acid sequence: CASSLRTGVINQPQHF.